The entry below gives a single T cell receptor (beta chain) sequence along with its context. Germline V gene lookup returns CDR1 MGHRA and CDR2 YSYEKL. V was shortened by 4 bases and J by 1 base, with 10 bases between the two germline ends. This CDR3 is 15 amino acids long. These data belong to a study of stem cell transplantation in POMP-related autoinflammatory disease. Measured with immunoSEQ multiplex PCR; TCRdb has only the in-frame clones, and not every one. The profile shows some 30,000 clones, around 88% of them singletons. This TCR derives from a human donor with POMP-related autoinflammation and immune dysregulation (PRAID). The sequenced sample was CD4+ T cells from PBMCs, obtained before stem cell transplantation. The chain carries TRBV4-1 and TRBJ1-4; D ambiguous. The CDR3 is CASSRNGLTNEKLFF. The CDR3 DNA reads as TGCGCCAGCAGCCGGAACGGCTTAACTAATGAAAAACTGTTTTTT.